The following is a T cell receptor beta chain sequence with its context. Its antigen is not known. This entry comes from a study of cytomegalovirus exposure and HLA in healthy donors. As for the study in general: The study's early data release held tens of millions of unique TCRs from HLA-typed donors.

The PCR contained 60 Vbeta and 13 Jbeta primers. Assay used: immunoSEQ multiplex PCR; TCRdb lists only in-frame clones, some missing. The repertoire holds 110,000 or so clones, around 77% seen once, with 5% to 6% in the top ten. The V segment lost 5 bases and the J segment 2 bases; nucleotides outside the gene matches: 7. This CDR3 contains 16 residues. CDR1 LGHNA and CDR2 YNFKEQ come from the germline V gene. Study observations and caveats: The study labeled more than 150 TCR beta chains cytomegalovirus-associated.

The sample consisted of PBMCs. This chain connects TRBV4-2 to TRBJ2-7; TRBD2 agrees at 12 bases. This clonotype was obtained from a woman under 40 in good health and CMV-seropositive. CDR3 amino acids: CASSLRLAGETYEQYF. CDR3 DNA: TGTGCCAGCAGCTTGAGACTAGCGGGGGAAACCTACGAGCAGTACTTC.